This T cell receptor beta chain was recorded in a study of identical twins. V shed 5 bases, J shed 6 bases, and the junction held 10 bases outside the gene matches. The CDR3 runs 14 residues. CDR1 is DFQATT, CDR2 SNEGSKA, per germline (reference sequence). TCRdb re-derived calls from the 5' RACE reads in MiXCR, one entry per CDR3 protein. Of approximately 890,000 distinct CDR3 sequences listed, roughly 12% are singletons. This clonotype has just a few counts. The antigen is undetermined. Study findings and constraints: Reduced insertions were recorded for abundant cord blood beta clonotypes, with no such pattern in memory repertoires. Sequences that were beta out-of-frame showed weaker excess twin sharing.

The sample also formed part of further work on yellow fever vaccine responses in identical twins. Per that study: Reportedly, twins' vaccine T cell responses looked partly convergent and partly personalized.

Sequences were obtained from PBMCs. This chain links TRBV20-1 with TRBJ2-3, with 8 bases lining up with TRBD2. This receptor was identified in a young woman in good health. The CDR3 sequence is CSALLVAGWDTQYF. DNA of the CDR3: TGCAGTGCTCTGCTGGTAGCGGGGTGGGATACGCAGTATTTT.